Following are 19 T cell receptor beta chains from one sample sequenced in a study of blood T cell repertoires in COVID-19. Repertoires were generated with immunoSEQ multiplex PCR, while TCRdb's copy carries only in-frame clones and drops some. The table includes over 40,000 clones, over 80% detected once. Input material: peripheral blood. All receptors derive from a man aged 40-49 years with acute or convalescent COVID-19.

This chain uses TRBV6-6 with TRBJ1-2, with TRBD1 matching 8 bases. Trimming removed 5 bases from V and 1 base from J; junction bases left unmatched: 6. This CDR3 region has 15 residues. Germline lookup yields CDR1 MNHNY and CDR2 SVGAGI (reference sequence). CDR3 nucleotide sequence: TGTGCCAGCAGTCTTCAGGGGGCGCGTAACTATGGCTACACCTTC. It is translated as CASSLQGARNYGYTF.

This clone was observed a single time. The gene calls are TRBV30 and TRBJ2-1; maybe TRBD1 (5 bases). In germline, CDR1 is GTSNPN, CDR2 SVGIG (reference sequence). The CDR3 covers 11 residues. Trimming took off 2 bases at V and 10 bases at J, with 9 bases between the two ends. CDR3 coding DNA: TGTGCCTGGAGTTCAGGGCGCGAGCAGTTCTTC. Translated, it gives CAWSSGREQFF.

The rearrangement links TRBV9 to TRBJ2-2, with TRBD1 as a possible D gene (6 bases). The V gene's germline CDR1 is SGDLS and CDR2 YYNGEE. There are 12 residues in the CDR3. Trimming took off 10 bases at V and 3 bases at J, with 10 bases between the two ends. The DNA of the CDR3 is TGTGCCTCCCAGGGGTACACCGGGGAGCTGTTTTTT. As protein: CASQGYTGELFF.

The rearrangement links TRBV6-5 to TRBJ1-3; D is ambiguous. Germline assignment: CDR1 MNHEY and CDR2 SVGAGI. The germline V and J ends were trimmed by 10 bases and 0 bases, with 13 bases remaining between them. The CDR3 extends over 14 amino acids. The CDR3 DNA sequence: TGTGCCACCACTAGGACGGACTCTGGAAACACCATATATTTT. Protein product: CATTRTDSGNTIYF.

The chain links TRBV18 to TRBJ2-7; tentatively, D is TRBD1 (6 bases). V was cut by 3 bases and J by 1 base, with 16 bases left in between. CDR1 and CDR2 (germline): KGHSH, LQKENI. The CDR3 contains 16 residues. The CDR3 reads CASSPSGTKGSYEQYV. The CDR3, as DNA: TGTGCCAGCTCACCTTCCGGGACAAAAGGATCCTACGAGCAGTACGTC.

J is TRBJ2-3 and V is TRBV11-2, with 7 nucleotides matching TRBD1. J lost 2 bases, V lost 5 bases, and 4 bases had no gene match. CDR1 SGHAT and CDR2 FQNNGV come from the germline V gene. This CDR3 comprises 14 residues. CDR3 DNA: TGTGCCAGCAGCCCAGACAGGGCCACAGATACGCAGTATTTT. It codes for CASSPDRATDTQYF. Full variable domain (remainder filled in from reference TRBV11-2 and TRBJ2-3): EAGVAQSPRYKIIEKRQSVAFWCNPISGHATLYWYQQILGQGPKLLIQFQNNGVVDDSQLPKDRFSAERLKGVDSTLKIQPAKLEDSAVYLCASSPDRATDTQYFGPGTRLTVL.

V gene TRBV5-1 combines with J gene TRBJ1-4; D unresolved. Trimming left V 6 bases short and J 5 bases short, with 17 bases between. The CDR3 sequence is 15 residues long. The germline CDR1 and CDR2 sequences are SGHRS and YFSETQ. This chain's CDR3 is CASKTSSLGNEKLFF. DNA for the CDR3: TGCGCCAGCAAGACTTCGTCCCTCGGCAATGAAAAACTGTTTTTT.

The chain employs TRBV5-1 and TRBJ2-3, with D maybe TRBD1 (5 bases). Trimming shortened V by 3 bases and J by 1 base, and 15 bases separated the two germline ends. Germline V gene lookup returns CDR1 SGHRS and CDR2 YFSETQ. This CDR3 comprises 16 residues. This CDR3 is CASSSSVQTGTDTQYF. CDR3 bases: TGCGCCAGCAGCTCCTCCGTCCAGACAGGCACAGATACGCAGTATTTT.

The chain uses TRBV11-2 and TRBJ2-5; tentatively, D is TRBD1 (6 bases). Germline V CDR1 and CDR2: SGHAT, FQNNGV. This CDR3 spans 15 amino acids. V shed 5 bases and J shed 5 bases, with 18 bases lying between them. CDR3 in amino acids: CASSPGVGGGETQYF. Here the CDR3 DNA reads TGTGCCAGCAGCCCGGGCGTAGGGGGTGGGGAGACCCAGTACTTC.

The chain combines TRBV3-1 (or the pseudogene TRBV3-2) with TRBJ1-2, with D uncertain. The V end lost 4 bases, the J end lost 7 bases, and 19 bases lay between the germline ends. Germline V gene data show CDR1 as LGHDT and CDR2 as YNNKEL (reference sequence). CDR3 length: 15 amino acids. CDR3 nucleotides: TGTGCCAGCAGCCCCGGACTGATTCGTGGTGCTGGCTACACCTTC. Its translation: CASSPGLIRGAGYTF.

The chain uses TRBV19 and TRBJ2-1; no clear D. Per the germline V gene, CDR1 is LNHDA and CDR2 is SQIVND (reference sequence). Trimming stripped 8 bases from V and 8 bases from J, with 22 bases between. The CDR3 length is 15 residues. CDR3 loop: CASGLSGLKADEQFF. In DNA, the CDR3 is TGTGCCAGTGGCCTTAGTGGTCTTAAGGCGGATGAGCAGTTCTTC.

This chain joins TRBV19 and TRBJ1-4, with D possibly TRBD1 on 5 matching bases. V was pared by 6 bases and J by 8 bases, with 13 bases between. The CDR3 is made up of 13 amino acids. Germline V gene data show CDR1 as LNHDA and CDR2 as SQIVND (reference sequence). CDR3 loop: CASSGGLYEKLFF. CDR3 nucleotide sequence: TGTGCCAGTAGCGGGGGGTTGTACGAAAAACTGTTTTTT.

The rearrangement links TRBV18 to TRBJ1-5; 7 bases line up with TRBD1. Trimming cost V 4 bases and J 2 bases; bases outside gene matches: 2. The CDR3 contains 14 residues. Germline V gene data show CDR1 as KGHSH and CDR2 as LQKENI. CDR3 residues: CASSQGARNQPQHF. CDR3 coding DNA: TGTGCCAGCTCACAGGGGGCTCGCAATCAGCCCCAGCATTTT.

The sample holds one count of this clone. This chain links TRBV19 with TRBJ1-5; TRBD1 agrees at 7 bases. V lost 8 bases, J lost 0 bases, and 10 bases stayed unmatched. The germline CDR1 and CDR2 sequences are LNHDA and SQIVND (reference sequence). This CDR3 has 16 residues. The CDR3 DNA follows: TGTGCCAGTCTCTTGACAGGGAGAAATAGCAATCAGCCCCAGCATTTT. Its protein product is CASLLTGRNSNQPQHF.

This chain connects TRBV5-6 to TRBJ2-4, with D possibly being TRBD2 (7 bases). This CDR3 is 14 amino acids long. Trimming took off 0 bases at V and 7 bases at J, with 11 bases between the two ends. Germline assignment: CDR1 SGHDT and CDR2 YYEEEE. CDR3 DNA sequence: TGTGCCAGCAGCTTGGGAGGGGGAGGGAACATTCAGTACTTC. This codes for CASSLGGGGNIQYF. The whole variable domain, filled in from reference TRBV5-6 and TRBJ2-4, reads DAGVTQSPTHLIKTRGQQVTLRCSPKSGHDTVSWYQQALGQGPQFIFQYYEEEERQRGNFPDRFSGHQFPNYSSELNVNALLLGDSALYLCASSLGGGGNIQYFGAGTRLSVL.

This sequence joins TRBV4-2 and TRBJ2-5, with 7 bases identical to TRBD1. Trimming at V came to 1 base and at J to 5 bases, leaving 10 bases not matched to a gene. Per the germline V gene, CDR1 is LGHNA and CDR2 is YNFKEQ. The CDR3 spans 16 residues. This chain's CDR3 is CASSQGTGFGKETQYF. In nucleotides, the CDR3 is TGTGCCAGCAGCCAAGGGACAGGTTTTGGGAAGGAGACCCAGTACTTC.

The gene calls are TRBV9 and TRBJ2-7, with D possibly matching TRBD2 (6 bases). V gave up 0 bases and J gave up 7 bases, with 11 bases separating them. Germline lookup yields CDR1 SGDLS and CDR2 YYNGEE. The CDR3 totals 13 residues. The CDR3 nucleotides read TGTGCCAGCAGCGTAGTGGCGGGAAGTGAGCAGTACTTC. Translating it yields CASSVVAGSEQYF.

The chain couples TRBV7-9 to TRBJ2-5; TRBD1 agrees at 10 bases. The germline V gene encodes CDR1 SEHNR and CDR2 FQNEAQ (reference sequence). With V trimmed by 2 bases and J by 5 bases, 8 bases remained unmatched. This CDR3 is built from 16 residues. The CDR3 is CASSLSDRGRGETQYF. DNA of the CDR3: TGTGCCAGCAGCTTATCAGACAGGGGGCGCGGGGAGACCCAGTACTTC.

This clone appeared a few times. CDR3 DNA: TGTGCCAGCAGCACCCGGACAGTAACCAACACCGGGGAGCTGTTTTTT. Its protein product is CASSTRTVTNTGELFF. V usage is TRBV3-1 (or the pseudogene TRBV3-2) and J usage is TRBJ2-2, with D possibly TRBD1 on 6 matching bases. The ends were cut back, 5 bases at V and 2 bases at J, with 15 bases in the middle. The CDR3 is 16 residues long. CDR1 and CDR2 from the germline V gene are LGHDT and YNNKEL (reference sequence).